A selection of T cell receptor beta chains follows, all from one sample in a study of Ad26.COV2.S vaccination and SARS-CoV-2 variants. The data were produced by immunoSEQ multiplex PCR, yet TCRdb's version contains in-frame clones alone and is incomplete. The table has approximately 300,000 clones, approximately 80% seen once. The specimen was peripheral blood, collected in a trial of Ad26.COV2.S vaccine versus placebo. The receptors were sampled from a person between 18 and 65 years old who received the Ad26.COV2.S COVID-19 vaccine or a placebo. The CDR3 runs from the conserved cysteine through the conserved F or W. D genes are given only for firm matches. For some rows the clone size is stated as once, few or many, or as a class when expanded; others skip it.

TRBJ1-4 . . TRBV25-1 CASGGDATNEKLFF TGTGCCAGCGGAGGAGATGCAACTAATGAAAAACTGTTTTTT
TRBJ2-3 . TRBD2 TRBV5-4 CASSNSGGRGGTDTQYF TGTGCCAGCAGCAATTCCGGCGGGCGGGGGGGCACAGATACGCAGTATTTT
TRBJ1-2 . TRBD1 TRBV6-5 CASSPTGVYGYTF TGTGCCAGCAGCCCGACAGGGGTATATGGCTACACCTTC
TRBJ1-2 . . TRBV6-6 CASSSVQVYGYTF TGTGCCAGCAGTTCTGTACAAGTCTATGGCTACACCTTC
TRBJ1-2 few TRBD1 TRBV7-9 CASSPGADRGIRHGGYTF TGTGCCAGCAGCCCCGGGGCGGACAGGGGAATACGCCATGGTGGCTACACCTTC
TRBJ1-1 . . TRBV5-4 CASSEGVGTEAFF TGTGCCAGCAGCGAGGGGGTAGGCACTGAAGCTTTCTTT
TRBJ1-2 . TRBD1 TRBV2 CANHDRARGGGYTF TGTGCCAACCACGACAGGGCGCGTGGGGGTGGCTACACCTTC
TRBJ2-7 . . TRBV6-6 CASRGQGYEQYF TGTGCCAGCAGAGGGCAGGGCTACGAGCAGTACTTC
TRBJ2-7 . TRBD1 TRBV13 CASSPRQGRYEQYF TGTGCCAGCAGTCCTCGACAGGGGAGATACGAGCAGTACTTC
TRBJ1-1 once . TRBV11-2 CASSLDLYSINTEAFF TGTGCCAGCAGCTTAGATCTATACAGCATCAACACTGAAGCTTTCTTT
TRBJ1-3 . TRBD1 TRBV7-9 CASSPGQGAGNTIYF TGTGCCAGCAGCCCCGGACAGGGTGCCGGAAACACCATATATTTT
TRBJ1-1 . . TRBV28 CASSLSGIGTMNTEAFF TGTGCCAGCAGTTTAAGCGGGATTGGGACCATGAACACTGAAGCTTTCTTT
TRBJ2-3 . . TRBV9 CASSVGPGSSTDTQYF TGTGCCAGCAGCGTAGGGCCGGGATCTAGCACAGATACGCAGTATTTT
TRBJ2-7 . . TRBV2 CASSPQIPTIYEQYF TGTGCCAGCAGCCCCCAGATTCCCACTATCTACGAGCAGTACTTC
TRBJ2-7 . TRBD2 TRBV5-4 CASSLGAGTSSYEQYF TGTGCCAGCAGCTTGGGAGCGGGAACAAGCTCCTACGAGCAGTACTTC
TRBJ1-3 . . TRBV12-3/TRBV12-4 CASSLMGNTIYF TGTGCCAGCAGTTTGATGGGAAACACCATATATTTT
TRBJ2-6 . . TRBV24-1 CATSDRTAGANVLTF TGTGCCACCAGTGACCGGACGGCTGGGGCCAACGTCCTGACTTTC
TRBJ1-5 . . TRBV7-9 CASSWAWDQPQHF TGTGCCAGCAGCTGGGCCTGGGATCAGCCCCAGCATTTT
TRBJ1-1 . . TRBV2 CASSGDFTEAFF TGTGCCAGCAGTGGGGATTTCACTGAAGCTTTCTTT
TRBJ2-3 . . TRBV7-9 CASSSIRSTQYF TGTGCCAGCAGCTCAATCAGGAGTACGCAGTATTTT